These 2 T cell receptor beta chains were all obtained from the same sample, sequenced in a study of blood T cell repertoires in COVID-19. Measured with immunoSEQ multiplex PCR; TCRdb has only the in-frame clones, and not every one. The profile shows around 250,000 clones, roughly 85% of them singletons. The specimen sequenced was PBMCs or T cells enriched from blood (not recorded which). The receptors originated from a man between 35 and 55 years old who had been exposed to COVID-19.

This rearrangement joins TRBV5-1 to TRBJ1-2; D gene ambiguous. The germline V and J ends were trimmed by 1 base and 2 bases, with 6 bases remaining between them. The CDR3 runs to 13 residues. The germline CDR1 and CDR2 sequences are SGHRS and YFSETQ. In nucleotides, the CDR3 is TGCGCCAGCAGCTTGACCAGGAACTATGGCTACACCTTC. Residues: CASSLTRNYGYTF.

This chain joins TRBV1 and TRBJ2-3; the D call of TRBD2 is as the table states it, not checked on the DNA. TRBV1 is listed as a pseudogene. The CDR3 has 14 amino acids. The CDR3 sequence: CTSSHPVGRDTQYF. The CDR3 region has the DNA TGCACCAGCAGCCACCCAGTGGGGAGAGATACGCAGTATTTT.